This T cell receptor (beta chain) originates from a study of lymphopenia after photon versus proton radiotherapy. Points from the study as a whole: Larger post-nadir TCR diversity loss correlated inversely with survival in deceased patients. Proton therapy kept repertoires fairly stable, unlike photons, which gained effector/memory cells.

Germline CDR1 reads SGHNT; CDR2 reads YYREEE (reference sequence). The V end was cut by 0 bases, the J end by 9 bases, with 9 bases between. This CDR3 is 12 amino acids long. Comment on this clone: Its specificity is unknown.

Profiled with immunoSEQ multiplex PCR; TCRdb holds only in-frame clones, not every one. The sample records 150,000 to 200,000 clones, roughly nine tenths being singletons. The clonotype was recovered from a middle-aged man with gastric cancer. The rearrangement links TRBV5-4 to TRBJ2-5; D uncertain. The input for sequencing was peripheral blood, taken from a patient treated with photon-based radiotherapy. The CDR3 reads CASSLDKSAQYF. CDR3 nucleotide sequence: TGTGCCAGCAGCTTGGATAAGTCGGCCCAGTACTTC.